A selection of T cell receptor beta chains follows, all from one sample in a study of blood T cell repertoires in COVID-19. Here immunoSEQ multiplex PCR was the method, and the copy in TCRdb shows in-frame clones only, minus some. The top ten clones hold under 13% of a sample with over 60,000 clones, more than 75% of them seen once. Input material: peripheral blood. These receptors originate from a man between 65 and 85 years old with active or convalescent COVID-19. CDR3s leave out the opening cysteine and the closing phenylalanine or tryptophan. Each record gives: J gene, V gene, CDR3 protein.

J: TRBJ2-3
V: TRBV7-3
CDR3: ASSKSTLAGLNTDTQY

J: TRBJ2-1
V: TRBV28
CDR3: ASSPYLGRTDNEQF

J: TRBJ1-1
V: TRBV21-1
CDR3: ASSPRQESTEAF

J: TRBJ2-4
V: TRBV28
CDR3: ASRPQDSLAKNIQY

J: TRBJ1-6
V: TRBV6-6
CDR3: ASRGAVYNSPLH

J: TRBJ2-7
V: TRBV2
CDR3: ASRASYEQY

J: TRBJ1-3
V: TRBV24-1
CDR3: ATSDPDSTGNTIY

J: TRBJ2-1
V: TRBV2
CDR3: ASSEQGPLGNEQF

J: TRBJ2-3
V: TRBV10-3
CDR3: AISENPPGSGTTDTQY

J: TRBJ2-7
V: TRBV28
CDR3: ASSSGQAFYEQY

J: TRBJ2-5
V: TRBV30
CDR3: AWSVAGKAGDQETQY

J: TRBJ2-3
V: TRBV5-1
CDR3: ASSDQGYTDTQY

J: TRBJ1-1
V: TRBV11-3
CDR3: ASSMPGGGTEAF

J: TRBJ1-2
V: TRBV28
CDR3: ASSVGGNYGYT

J: TRBJ1-2
V: TRBV30
CDR3: ACGANRGNYGYT

J: TRBJ2-3
V: TRBV18
CDR3: ASSTGRSGTDTQY

J: TRBJ2-7
V: TRBV6-5
CDR3: ASRDRVYYEQY

J: TRBJ1-1
V: TRBV28
CDR3: ASSIDMNTEAF

J: TRBJ2-1
V: TRBV28
CDR3: ASSFITGREQF

J: TRBJ2-7
V: TRBV18
CDR3: ASSQGRDEQY

J: TRBJ2-4
V: TRBV7-2
CDR3: ASSSQGSKNIQY

J: TRBJ1-1
V: TRBV19
CDR3: ASSPRWTGELAEAF

J: TRBJ1-5
V: TRBV5-1
CDR3: ASSLAFLSRPGVTNQPQH

J: TRBJ1-4
V: TRBV27
CDR3: ASSLFAGSNEKLF

J: TRBJ2-1
V: TRBV7-9
CDR3: ASSPTSGKAYNEQF

J: TRBJ1-1
V: TRBV12-3/TRBV12-4
CDR3: ASSLGPNTEAF

J: TRBJ2-5
V: TRBV9
CDR3: ASSGWTSGETQY

J: TRBJ1-2
V: TRBV30
CDR3: AWSLDTFNYGYT

J: TRBJ1-4
V: TRBV4-3
CDR3: ASSQAGTGKEKLF

J: TRBJ1-2
V: TRBV9
CDR3: ASRNTGGAIGYT

J: TRBJ1-5
V: TRBV19
CDR3: ASSGTGGHQPQH

J: TRBJ1-3
V: TRBV19
CDR3: ASSNFASSGNTIY

J: TRBJ2-3
V: TRBV27
CDR3: ASIPGTGRADTQY

J: TRBJ2-1
V: TRBV12-3/TRBV12-4
CDR3: ASSEAGGLQF

J: TRBJ1-4
V: TRBV12-3/TRBV12-4
CDR3: ASSLGGGKLF

J: TRBJ2-3
V: TRBV29-1
CDR3: SVRLAVLGTQY

J: TRBJ1-3
V: TRBV28
CDR3: ASSLGTHRSGNTIY

J: TRBJ1-4
V: TRBV30
CDR3: AWSPMDRGGEKLF

J: TRBJ1-1
V: TRBV29-1
CDR3: SVEVLLRTGRTEAF

J: TRBJ1-5
V: TRBV30
CDR3: AWSTRGNQPQH

J: TRBJ1-6
V: TRBV5-1
CDR3: ASSSQGQVSPLH

J: TRBJ1-3
V: TRBV5-1
CDR3: ASSFSGVAGNTIY

J: TRBJ1-5
V: TRBV7-8
CDR3: ASSLVGQYNQPQH

J: TRBJ1-5
V: TRBV19
CDR3: ASSTFQGRSNQPQH

J: TRBJ2-7
V: TRBV27
CDR3: ASRPDLYRTISYEQY

J: TRBJ2-7
V: TRBV18
CDR3: ASSLLPTADRLEQY

J: TRBJ2-6
V: TRBV6-2/TRBV6-3
CDR3: ASSPLVAGAGRSGANVLT

J: TRBJ2-1
V: TRBV7-2
CDR3: ASSLSGGVTYNEQF

J: TRBJ1-1
V: TRBV5-1
CDR3: ASSFHTGGSEAF

J: TRBJ2-1
V: TRBV28
CDR3: ASSLEAGTGDYEQF

J: TRBJ2-5
V: TRBV29-1
CDR3: SVAASGPSETQY

J: TRBJ2-1
V: TRBV10-3
CDR3: AISGTGRNEQF

J: TRBJ2-7
V: TRBV14
CDR3: ASSQGFSEQY

J: TRBJ1-1
V: TRBV12-3/TRBV12-4
CDR3: ASSFAGNTEAF